The 29 T cell receptor beta chains given below trace back to one sample, sequenced in a study of response to subunit inactivated influenza vaccine. A single record per CDR3 protein comes from TCRdb applying MiXCR to the RT-PCR reads. This sample has 290,000 or so distinct CDR3 sequences, with about 20% found just once. The sample in question was PBMCs from blood, obtained less than 22 months after vaccination. These receptor sequences come from a man aged 50-75 years who received an inactivated influenza vaccine.

This clonotype was found a few times. The chain has TRBV28 and TRBJ1-1; D is possibly TRBD1 (6 bases). Germline CDR1 and CDR2: MDHEN and SYDVKM. CDR3 length equals 16 residues. The V gene lost 5 bases and the J gene lost 3 bases, with 19 bases spanning the gap. The DNA of the CDR3 is TGTGCCAGCAGTCCCGCCTCGGGAGGGGGGGACACTGAAGCTTTCTTT. Translating it yields CASSPASGGGDTEAFF. Full variable domain (remainder filled in from reference TRBV28 and TRBJ1-1): DVKVTQSSRYLVKRTGEKVFLECVQDMDHENMFWYRQDPGLGLRLIYFSYDVKMKEKGDIPEGYSVSREKKERFSLILESASTNQTSMYLCASSPASGGGDTEAFFGQGTRLTVV.

This chain connects TRBV29-1 to TRBJ2-7; 8 bases fit TRBD1. CDR1 is SQVTM and CDR2 is ANQGSEA in the germline V gene. There are 13 residues in the CDR3. V trimming: 6 bases; J trimming: 6 bases; junction bases outside the gene matches: 10. The CDR3 here is CSVLDRVVCEQYF. The CDR3 DNA reads as TGCAGCGTCCTGGACAGGGTGGTGTGCGAGCAGTACTTC.

This rearrangement joins TRBV28 to TRBJ2-7, with 11 bases identical to TRBD2. The CDR3 runs 15 residues. Looked up from germline, CDR1 is MDHEN and CDR2 is SYDVKM. Trimming removed 6 bases from V and 1 base from J; junction bases left unmatched: 5. The CDR3 region has the DNA TGTGCCAGCAGGATACTAGCGGGAGAATCCTACGAGCAGTACTTC. Residues: CASRILAGESYEQYF.

The chain is built from TRBV15 and TRBJ2-1; D may be TRBD1 (6 bases). There are 17 residues in the CDR3. Looked up from germline, CDR1 is LNHNV and CDR2 is YYDKDF (reference sequence). Trimming shortened V by 1 base and J by 6 bases, and 19 bases separated the two germline ends. In DNA, the CDR3 is TGTGCCACCAGCAGAGGTGTGGCTAACTTGGGGGCCAATGAGCAGTTCTTC. This translates into CATSRGVANLGANEQFF.

The J gene is TRBJ1-5, the V gene TRBV12-3 or TRBV12-4, with no clear D. This CDR3 is built from 15 residues. The germline V and J ends were trimmed by 1 base and 3 bases, with 10 bases remaining between them. The CDR3, as DNA: TGTGCCAGCAGTTTAGATGGCAGGTTCAATCAGCCCCAGCATTTT. Protein sequence: CASSLDGRFNQPQHF.

This clonotype appeared a few times. The chain employs TRBV3-1 and TRBJ2-1; D gene uncertain. V was pared by 7 bases and J by 4 bases, with 8 bases between. The CDR3 has 12 residues. Per germline, CDR1 LGHDT and CDR2 YNNKEL (reference sequence). The CDR3 loop reads CASTSTYNEQFF. The CDR3 DNA sequence: TGTGCCAGCACCTCGACATACAATGAGCAGTTCTTC.

Remarks on this clonotype: Given a much more abundant clone one base away, this may be a read error. The chain combines TRBV7-2 with TRBJ2-1, with TRBD2 matching over 14 bases. Germline V gene data show CDR1 as SGHTA and CDR2 as FQGNSA. The CDR3 consists of 16 residues. CDR3 in amino acids: CASSSGLAGAYNGQFF. CDR3 DNA sequence: TGTGCCAGCAGCTCGGGACTAGCGGGGGCCTACAATGGGCAGTTCTTC.

The genes are TRBV7-2 and TRBJ2-5, with a tentative D call TRBD2 (5 bases). Per germline, CDR1 SGHTA and CDR2 FQGNSA. This CDR3 has 13 residues. Deletions cut 5 bases from V and 9 bases from J, with 16 bases between. The CDR3 region has the DNA TGTGCCAGCAGCGTCGGTGGGGAGAGGCCCCAGTACTTC. This sequence encodes CASSVGGERPQYF.

The chain joins TRBV6-2 or TRBV6-3 to TRBJ1-5; D is perhaps TRBD1 (5 bases). Germline CDR1 reads MNHEY; CDR2 reads SVGEGT. The CDR3 totals 15 residues. Deletions cut 6 bases from V and 8 bases from J, with 20 bases between. The CDR3 region is CASSRNRDGPEPQHF. The DNA for the CDR3 is TGTGCCAGCAGCCGAAACCGGGACGGACCGGAGCCCCAGCATTTT.

The chain has TRBV18 and TRBJ2-4; unclear D gene. Germline assignment: CDR1 KGHSH and CDR2 LQKENI. Trimming stripped 1 base from V and 1 base from J, with 8 bases between. The CDR3 sequence is 15 residues long. The CDR3 DNA sequence: TGTGCCAGCTCACCACAGGGCTCCGCCAAAAACATTCAGTACTTC. Its translation: CASSPQGSAKNIQYF.

This clonotype was counted only a few times. The CDR3 nucleotides are TGTGCCAGCAGTCCAGGCAGATGGGATGGCTACACCTTC. It encodes CASSPGRWDGYTF. The chain is built from TRBV28 and TRBJ1-2; D uncertain. The CDR3 totals 13 residues. V gave up 5 bases and J gave up 6 bases, with 13 bases separating them. The germline gives CDR1 MDHEN, CDR2 SYDVKM.

This clonotype was seen a handful of times. This sequence joins TRBV6-2 or TRBV6-3 and TRBJ1-2; unclear D gene. In germline, CDR1 is MNHEY, CDR2 SVGEGT. The CDR3 has 11 residues. V was pared by 4 bases and J by 8 bases, with 8 bases between. CDR3 amino acids: CASSWPDGYTF. For the CDR3, the DNA is TGTGCCAGCAGTTGGCCAGACGGCTACACCTTC.

Only a few counts were recorded for this clonotype. This chain links TRBV19 with TRBJ2-4; D gene ambiguous. The CDR3 runs 15 residues. Trimming took off 3 bases at V and 0 bases at J, with 9 bases between the two ends. In germline, CDR1 is LNHDA, CDR2 SQIVND (reference sequence). The chain's CDR3 is CASSISALAKNIQYF. The DNA of the CDR3 is TGTGCCAGTAGTATTAGTGCTCTAGCCAAAAACATTCAGTACTTC. Supplemented by reference TRBV19 and TRBJ2-4, the full variable domain reads DGGITQSPKYLFRKEGQNVTLSCEQNLNHDAMYWYRQDPGQGLRLIYYSQIVNDFQKGDIAEGYSVSREKKESFPLTVTSAQKNPTAFYLCASSISALAKNIQYFGAGTRLSVL.

This clonotype was detected only a few times. This chain connects TRBV12-3 or TRBV12-4 to TRBJ1-6; D not resolved. With 5 bases removed from V and 7 bases from J, the gap between germline ends came to 15 bases. This CDR3 is 15 amino acids long. CDR3 nucleotide sequence: TGTGCCAGCAGTCCCGGGCCGATGCAGAATTCACCCCTCCACTTT. Protein: CASSPGPMQNSPLHF.

Ten or more counts support this clonotype. The rearrangement links TRBV12-3 or TRBV12-4 to TRBJ1-5, with 9 bases fitting TRBD1. The junction had 9 bases not matched to a gene; V was cut back by 6 bases and J by 6 bases. This CDR3 has 15 residues. CDR3 coding DNA: TGTGCCAGCAGCCCAACAGGGGGCGCGGGTCAGCCCCAGCATTTT. Translation gives CASSPTGGAGQPQHF.

The chain carries TRBV7-2 and TRBJ2-7, with D possibly being TRBD1 or TRBD2 (6 bases each). CDR1 is SGHTA, CDR2 FQGNSA, per germline. The CDR3 runs 13 residues. The V end was cut by 5 bases, the J end by 6 bases, with 14 bases between. DNA for the CDR3: TGTGCCAGCAGCCGGGGGCTGATCGGCGAGCAGTACTTC. Protein product: CASSRGLIGEQYF.

The rearrangement joins TRBV20-1 to TRBJ1-1; D is unclear. V lost 6 bases, J lost 1 base, and 12 bases lay in between. The CDR3 is 13 amino acids. Looked up from germline, CDR1 is DFQATT and CDR2 is SNEGSKA (reference sequence). CDR3 DNA sequence: TGCAGTGCGAGACTGGGAGGGAACACTGAAGCTTTCTTT. This gives the protein CSARLGGNTEAFF.

This clonotype was detected many times. The V call is TRBV6-1, the J call TRBJ2-4, with D possibly being TRBD2 (5 bases). This CDR3 has 16 amino acids. Germline V gene data show CDR1 as MNHNS and CDR2 as SASEGT. V lost 5 bases and J lost 0, with 14 bases in between. The CDR3, as DNA: TGTGCCAGCAGTCCGGGTAGCGAGATAGCCAAAAACATTCAGTACTTC. It is translated as CASSPGSEIAKNIQYF.

This clonotype was seen more than once but under ten times. This rearrangement joins TRBV12-3 or TRBV12-4 to TRBJ1-2; D is unclear. V was clipped by 6 bases and J by 8 bases, with 19 bases between them. The CDR3 contains 14 residues. CDR3 residues: CASSPEVEATGYTF. The CDR3 bases are TGTGCCAGCAGCCCCGAGGTTGAGGCAACGGGCTACACCTTC.

This clonotype has just a few counts. The rearrangement joins TRBV6-2 or TRBV6-3 to TRBJ1-5; no reliable D call. The CDR3 has 17 residues. The germline V gene has CDR1 MNHEY and CDR2 SVGEGT. The germline V and J ends were trimmed by 5 bases and 0 bases, with 17 bases remaining between them. In DNA form, the CDR3 reads TGTGCCAGCAGTCCGTTTCCCCGGGCCCTTAGCAATCAGCCCCAGCATTTT. Its protein product is CASSPFPRALSNQPQHF.

This chain joins TRBV5-1 and TRBJ1-1, with D hard to call. V gave up 5 bases and J gave up 0 bases, with 11 bases separating them. The CDR3 sequence is 14 residues long. Germline V gene data show CDR1 as SGHRS and CDR2 as YFSETQ. In nucleotides, the CDR3 is TGCGCCAGCAGGGGAATGGTCATGAACACTGAAGCTTTCTTT. Protein product: CASRGMVMNTEAFF. The variable domain in full, with the rest retrieved from reference TRBV5-1 and TRBJ1-1, is KAGVTQTPRYLIKTRGQQVTLSCSPISGHRSVSWYQQTPGQGLQFLFEYFSETQRNKGNFPGRFSGRQFSNSRSEMNVSTLELGDSALYLCASRGMVMNTEAFFGQGTRLTVV.

V is TRBV20-1 and J is TRBJ2-5, with D possibly TRBD2 on 5 matching bases. The V end lost 6 bases, the J end lost 2 bases, and 10 bases lay between the germline ends. Germline-derived CDR1 and CDR2 are DFQATT and SNEGSKA (reference sequence). CDR3 size: 12 residues. CDR3 residues: CSAATNQETQYF. The CDR3 nucleotides read TGCAGTGCGGCGACTAATCAAGAGACCCAGTACTTC.

The V call is TRBV29-1, the J call TRBJ2-5; 15 positions match TRBD2. The CDR3 extends over 15 amino acids. J gave up 4 bases and V 6 bases, and 6 bases lay outside the gene matches. CDR1 and CDR2 from the germline V gene are SQVTM and ANQGSEA. The CDR3 DNA follows: TGCAGCGTCACCGGACTAGCGGGAGGGTTAGAGACCCAGTACTTC. Protein sequence: CSVTGLAGGLETQYF.

This clonotype was observed at least ten times. The J gene is TRBJ1-1, the V gene TRBV4-3; D not certain. The CDR3 is made up of 15 amino acids. V was shortened by 4 bases and J by 0 bases, with 12 bases between the two germline ends. Germline V lookup: CDR1 LGHNA, CDR2 YSLEER. CDR3 nucleotides: TGCGCCAGCAGCCCTTCCGCCCGTATGAACACTGAAGCTTTCTTT. This sequence encodes CASSPSARMNTEAFF.

The chain has TRBV6-2 or TRBV6-3 and TRBJ2-7; D perhaps matches TRBD2 (5 bases). Per germline, CDR1 MNHEY and CDR2 SVGEGT. The V and J ends lost 3 bases and 6 bases respectively, with 18 bases between them. There are 15 residues in the CDR3. Written as DNA, the CDR3 is TGTGCCAGCAGTTATCCGGCGGGTTCCCCTCCCGAGCAGTACTTC. Protein sequence: CASSYPAGSPPEQYF.

V gene TRBV6-1 combines with J gene TRBJ1-5, with TRBD1 matching over 12 bases. The germline V gene encodes CDR1 MNHNS and CDR2 SASEGT. With 6 bases clipped from V and 5 bases from J, the junction kept 5 bases outside the gene matches. The CDR3 sequence is 15 residues long. CDR3 nucleotides: TGTGCCAGCAGCCCGGGACAGGGGGCTCATCAGCCCCAGCATTTT. Translated, it gives CASSPGQGAHQPQHF.

This clonotype was seen a few times. The chain employs TRBV7-6 and TRBJ1-2; D unclear. The germline V and J ends were trimmed by 3 bases and 6 bases, with 17 bases remaining between them. The length of the CDR3 is 15 residues. CDR1 SGHVS and CDR2 FNYEAQ come from the germline V gene. This CDR3 reads CASSFNKGGIDGYTF. CDR3 sequence (DNA): TGTGCCAGCAGCTTTAATAAGGGTGGTATAGATGGCTACACCTTC.

This clonotype appeared a few times. This sequence joins TRBV12-5 and TRBJ1-5; no reliable D call. Germline-derived CDR1 and CDR2 are LGHNT and FRNRAP. The V end lost 1 base, the J end lost 5 bases, and 6 bases lay between the germline ends. This CDR3 is built from 13 residues. Here the CDR3 reads CASGLDDYQPQHF. CDR3 sequence (DNA): TGTGCTAGTGGTTTGGACGACTATCAGCCCCAGCATTTT.

The V and J genes are TRBV27 and TRBJ2-2, with D unclear. In germline, CDR1 is MNHEY, CDR2 SMNVEV (reference sequence). V lost 6 bases, J lost 4 bases, and 9 bases lay in between. The CDR3 consists of 13 residues. CDR3 nucleotide sequence: TGTGCCAGCAGCCTCATTTCCACCGGGGAGCTGTTTTTT. Amino acid sequence: CASSLISTGELFF.